This T cell receptor (beta chain) was captured by sequencing in a study of cytomegalovirus exposure and HLA in healthy donors. General observations from the study: Certain indistinguishable V segments, among them TRBV6-2 and TRBV6-3, were excluded.

Turning to this clone: Its antigen is undetermined.

The CDR3 contains 14 residues. V lost 3 bases and J 4 bases, leaving 13 bases between the germline ends. CDR1 and CDR2 (germline): SGHRS, YFSETQ. Primers included in the PCR were 60 Vbeta and 13 Jbeta primers. TCRdb's copy holds only in-frame clones and misses some; the assay was immunoSEQ multiplex PCR. The data show some 140,000 clones, with over 70% seen just once and roughly 3.1% held by the top ten. Sequences were obtained from PBMCs. This chain uses TRBV5-1 with TRBJ2-5; D might be TRBD2 (7 bases). The clonotype was recovered from a man between 25 and 39 years old in good health and CMV-seronegative. The CDR3: CASSSGGGGETQYF. Written as DNA, the CDR3 is TGCGCCAGCAGCTCTGGGGGCGGGGGAGAGACCCAGTACTTC.